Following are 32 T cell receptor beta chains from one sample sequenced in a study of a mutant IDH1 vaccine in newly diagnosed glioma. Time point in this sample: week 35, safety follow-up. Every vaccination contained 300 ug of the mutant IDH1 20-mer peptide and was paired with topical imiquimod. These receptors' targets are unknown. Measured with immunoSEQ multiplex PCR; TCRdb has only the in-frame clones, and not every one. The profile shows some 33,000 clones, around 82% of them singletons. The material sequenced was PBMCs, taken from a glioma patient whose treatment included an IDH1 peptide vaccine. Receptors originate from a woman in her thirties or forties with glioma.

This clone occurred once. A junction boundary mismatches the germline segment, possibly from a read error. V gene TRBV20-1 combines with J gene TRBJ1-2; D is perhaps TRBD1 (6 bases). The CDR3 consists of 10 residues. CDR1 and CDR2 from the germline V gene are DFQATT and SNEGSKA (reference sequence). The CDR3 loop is CSAREGTISF. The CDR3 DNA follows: TGCAGTGCTAGAGAAGGGACAATCTCCTTC.

The CDR3 sequence: CASSTRANTGELFF. The CDR3 nucleotides read TGTGCCAGCAGTACCAGGGCGAACACCGGGGAGCTGTTTTTT. V and J are TRBV6-5 and TRBJ2-2; perhaps TRBD1 as D (5 bases). The CDR3 extends over 14 amino acids. Germline-derived CDR1 and CDR2 are MNHEY and SVGAGI. The V gene lost 5 bases and the J gene lost 0 bases, with 7 bases spanning the gap.

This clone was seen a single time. The CDR3 sequence: CASGRDRGEQYF. In nucleotides, the CDR3 is TGTGCCAGCGGACGGGACAGGGGTGAGCAGTACTTC. This chain connects TRBV5-4 to TRBJ2-7, with 10 bases that match TRBD1. Germline V lookup: CDR1 SGHNT, CDR2 YYREEE (reference sequence). There are 12 residues in the CDR3. The V segment lost 7 bases and the J segment 7 bases; nucleotides outside the gene matches: 5.

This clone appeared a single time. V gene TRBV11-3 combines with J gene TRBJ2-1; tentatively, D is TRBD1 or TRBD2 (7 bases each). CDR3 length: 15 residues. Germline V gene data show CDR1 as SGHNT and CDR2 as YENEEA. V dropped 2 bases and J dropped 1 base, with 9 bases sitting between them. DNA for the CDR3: TGTGCCAGCAGCTTACAGGGGGGGTCCTACAATGAGCAGTTCTTC. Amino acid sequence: CASSLQGGSYNEQFF. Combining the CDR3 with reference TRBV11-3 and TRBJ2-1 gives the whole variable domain EAGVVQSPRYKIIEKKQPVAFWCNPISGHNTLYWYLQNLGQGPELLIRYENEEAVDDSQLPKDRFSAERLKGVDSTLKIQPAELGDSAVYLCASSLQGGSYNEQFFGPGTRLTVL.

The CDR3 DNA sequence: TGCGCCAGCAGCCAGGGACAGGTTGGAGGCTATGGCTACACCTTC. It translates to CASSQGQVGGYGYTF. V and J are TRBV4-1 and TRBJ1-2; TRBD1 matches at 8 bases. The CDR3 extends over 15 amino acids. J gave up 4 bases and V 3 bases, and 7 bases lay outside the gene matches. Germline V gene sequence: CDR1 MGHRA, CDR2 YSYEKL.

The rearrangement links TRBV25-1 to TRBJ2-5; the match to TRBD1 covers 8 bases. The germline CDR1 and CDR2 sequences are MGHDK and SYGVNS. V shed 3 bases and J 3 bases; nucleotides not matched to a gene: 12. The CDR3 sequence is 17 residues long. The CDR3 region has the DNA TGTGCCAGCAGTGAGACCTTCAGGGGGCGCGAGGAAGAGACCCAGTACTTC. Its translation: CASSETFRGREEETQYF.

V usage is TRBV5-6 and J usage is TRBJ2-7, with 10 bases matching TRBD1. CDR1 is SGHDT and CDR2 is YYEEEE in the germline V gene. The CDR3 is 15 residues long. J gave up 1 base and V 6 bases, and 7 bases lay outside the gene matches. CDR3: CASIERGQGSYEQYF. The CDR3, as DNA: TGTGCCAGCATCGAGAGGGGACAGGGGTCCTACGAGCAGTACTTC.

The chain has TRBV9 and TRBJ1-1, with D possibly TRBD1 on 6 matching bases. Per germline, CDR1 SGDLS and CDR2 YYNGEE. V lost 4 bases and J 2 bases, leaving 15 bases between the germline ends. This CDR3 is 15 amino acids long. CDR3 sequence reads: CASSPWGQGNTEAFF. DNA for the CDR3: TGTGCCAGCAGCCCCTGGGGGCAGGGAAACACTGAAGCTTTCTTT.

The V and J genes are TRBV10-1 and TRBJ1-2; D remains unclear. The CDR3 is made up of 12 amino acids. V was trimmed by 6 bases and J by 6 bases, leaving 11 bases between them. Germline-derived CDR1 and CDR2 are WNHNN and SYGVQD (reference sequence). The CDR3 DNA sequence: TGCGCCAGCAGACCTTCACGAAATGGCTACACCTTC. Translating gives CASRPSRNGYTF.

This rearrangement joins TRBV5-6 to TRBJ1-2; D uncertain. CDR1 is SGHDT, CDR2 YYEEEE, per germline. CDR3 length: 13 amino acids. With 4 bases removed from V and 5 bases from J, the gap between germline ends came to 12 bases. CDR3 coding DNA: TGTGCCAGCAGCACACTAGGAGGTTATGGCTACACCTTC. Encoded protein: CASSTLGGYGYTF.

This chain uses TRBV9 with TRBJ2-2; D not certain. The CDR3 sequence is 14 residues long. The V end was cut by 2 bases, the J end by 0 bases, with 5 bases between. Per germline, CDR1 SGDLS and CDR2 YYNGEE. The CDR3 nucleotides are TGTGCCAGCAGCGTCGACACGAACACCGGGGAGCTGTTTTTT. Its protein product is CASSVDTNTGELFF.

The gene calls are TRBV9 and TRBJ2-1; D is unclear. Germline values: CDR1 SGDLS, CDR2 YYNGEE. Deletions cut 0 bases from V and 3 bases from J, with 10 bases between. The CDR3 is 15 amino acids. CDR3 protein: CASSVEVGNYNEQFF. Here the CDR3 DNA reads TGTGCCAGCAGCGTAGAGGTGGGGAACTACAATGAGCAGTTCTTC.

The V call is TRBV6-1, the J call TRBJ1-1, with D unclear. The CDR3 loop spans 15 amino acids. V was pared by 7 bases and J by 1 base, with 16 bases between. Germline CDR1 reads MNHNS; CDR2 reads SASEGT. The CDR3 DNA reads TGTGCCAGCATTCGATTCGAGGGTCAGAACACTGAAGCTTTCTTT. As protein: CASIRFEGQNTEAFF.

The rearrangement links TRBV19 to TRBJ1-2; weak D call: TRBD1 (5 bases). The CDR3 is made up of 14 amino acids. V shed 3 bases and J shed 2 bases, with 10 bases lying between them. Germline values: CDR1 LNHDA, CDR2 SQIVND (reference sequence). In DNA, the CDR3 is TGTGCCAGTAGTATGGCGGGGGACAACTATGGCTACACCTTC. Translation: CASSMAGDNYGYTF.

Here the CDR3 DNA reads TGTGCCAGCAGTTTAACCGGGGTCGAGCAGTACTTC. It translates to CASSLTGVEQYF. The chain has TRBV27 and TRBJ2-7, with a possible D match to TRBD2 (5 bases). Trimming took 2 bases from V and 6 from J, leaving 8 bases between them. CDR3 length: 12 amino acids. CDR1 is MNHEY and CDR2 is SMNVEV in the germline V gene (reference sequence).

DNA for the CDR3: TGCGCCAGCAGCTTACAGACAGGGGATCTTAATGAAAAACTGTTTTTT. It codes for CASSLQTGDLNEKLFF. This chain links TRBV5-1 with TRBJ1-4; 8 nucleotides align to TRBD1. The CDR3 runs 16 residues. CDR1 and CDR2 (germline): SGHRS, YFSETQ. With V trimmed by 2 bases and J by 4 bases, 7 bases remained unmatched.

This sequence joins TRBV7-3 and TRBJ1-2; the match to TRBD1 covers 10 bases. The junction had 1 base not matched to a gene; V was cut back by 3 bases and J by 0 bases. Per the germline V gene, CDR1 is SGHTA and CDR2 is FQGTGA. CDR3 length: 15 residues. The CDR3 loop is CASSFGQGANYGYTF. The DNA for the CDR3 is TGTGCCAGCAGCTTCGGACAGGGGGCTAACTATGGCTACACCTTC.

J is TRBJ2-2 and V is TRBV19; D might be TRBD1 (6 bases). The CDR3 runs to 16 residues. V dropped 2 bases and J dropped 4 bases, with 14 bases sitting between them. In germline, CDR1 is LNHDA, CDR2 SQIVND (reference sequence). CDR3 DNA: TGTGCCAGTAGTATATCGGCAGGGGTAGCCACCGGGGAGCTGTTTTTT. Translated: CASSISAGVATGELFF.

In DNA, the CDR3 is TGCGCCAGCAGCCAAGATAACGGACAGGGAAATGGCTACACCTTC. It encodes CASSQDNGQGNGYTF. The chain couples TRBV4-3 to TRBJ1-2; 8 bases agree with TRBD1. V was clipped by 0 bases and J by 6 bases; unmatched bases: 6. Germline assignment: CDR1 LGHNA and CDR2 YSLEER. CDR3 size: 15 residues.

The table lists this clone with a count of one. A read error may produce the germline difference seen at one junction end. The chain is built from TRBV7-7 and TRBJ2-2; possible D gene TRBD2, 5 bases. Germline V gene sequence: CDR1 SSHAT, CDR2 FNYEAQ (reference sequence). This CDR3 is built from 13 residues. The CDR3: CASSRGGTGELFF. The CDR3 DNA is TGTGCTAGCAGCCGTGGAGGAACCGGGGAGCTGTTTTTT.

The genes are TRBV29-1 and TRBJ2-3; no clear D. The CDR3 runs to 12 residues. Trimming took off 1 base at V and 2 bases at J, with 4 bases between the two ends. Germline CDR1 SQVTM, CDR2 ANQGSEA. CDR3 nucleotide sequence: TGCAGCGTTGAAGCCGCCACAGATACGCAGTATTTT. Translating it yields CSVEAATDTQYF.

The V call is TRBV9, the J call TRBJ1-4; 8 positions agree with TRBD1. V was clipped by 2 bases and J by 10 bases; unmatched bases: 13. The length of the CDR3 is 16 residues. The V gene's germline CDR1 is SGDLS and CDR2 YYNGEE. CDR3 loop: CASSVGTPGGAVKLFF. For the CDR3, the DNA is TGTGCCAGCAGCGTCGGAACCCCAGGGGGCGCGGTAAAACTGTTTTTT.

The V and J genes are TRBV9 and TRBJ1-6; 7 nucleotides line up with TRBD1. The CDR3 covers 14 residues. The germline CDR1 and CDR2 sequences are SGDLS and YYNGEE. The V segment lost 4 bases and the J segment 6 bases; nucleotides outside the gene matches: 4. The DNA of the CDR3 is TGTGCCAGCAGCATGGGACAGCTTAATTCACCCCTCCACTTT. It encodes CASSMGQLNSPLHF.

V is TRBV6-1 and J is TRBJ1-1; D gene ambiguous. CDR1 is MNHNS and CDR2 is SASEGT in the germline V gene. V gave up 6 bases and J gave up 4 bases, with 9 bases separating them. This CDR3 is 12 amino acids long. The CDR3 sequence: CASSGLGTEAFF. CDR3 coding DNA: TGTGCCAGCAGCGGCCTGGGCACTGAAGCTTTCTTT.

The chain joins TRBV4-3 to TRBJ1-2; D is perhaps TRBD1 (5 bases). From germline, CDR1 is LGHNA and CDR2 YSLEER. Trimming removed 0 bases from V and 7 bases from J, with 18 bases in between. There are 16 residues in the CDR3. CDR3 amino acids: CASSQEWTDSFGGYTF. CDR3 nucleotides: TGCGCCAGCAGCCAAGAATGGACCGACAGTTTTGGTGGCTACACCTTC.

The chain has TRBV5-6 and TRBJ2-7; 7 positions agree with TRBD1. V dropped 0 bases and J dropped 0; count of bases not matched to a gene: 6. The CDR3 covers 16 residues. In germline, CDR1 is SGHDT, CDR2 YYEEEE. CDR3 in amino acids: CASSLEGAISSYEQYF. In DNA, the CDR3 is TGTGCCAGCAGCTTGGAGGGGGCGATAAGCTCCTACGAGCAGTACTTC.

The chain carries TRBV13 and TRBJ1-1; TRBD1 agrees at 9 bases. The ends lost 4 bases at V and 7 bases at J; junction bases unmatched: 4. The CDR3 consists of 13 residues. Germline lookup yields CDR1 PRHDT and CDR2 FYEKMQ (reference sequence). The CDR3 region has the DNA TGTGCCAGCAGCTGGGACAGGGAGGGTGAAGCTTTCTTT. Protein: CASSWDREGEAFF.

CDR3 nucleotides: TGCGCCAGCAGTGAGCTCGACGAGCAGTACTTC. This gives the protein CASSELDEQYF. The chain couples TRBV10-2 to TRBJ2-7, with D hard to call. Germline values: CDR1 WSHSY, CDR2 SAAADI. The CDR3 runs 11 residues. V lost 2 bases to trimming and J lost 5 bases, with 4 bases between them.

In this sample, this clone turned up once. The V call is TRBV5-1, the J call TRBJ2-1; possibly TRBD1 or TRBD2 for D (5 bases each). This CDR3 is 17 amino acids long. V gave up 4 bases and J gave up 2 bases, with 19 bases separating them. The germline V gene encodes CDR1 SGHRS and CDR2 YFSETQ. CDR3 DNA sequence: TGCGCCAGCAGCCTCACCGGGACGTCGACTACCTACAATGAGCAGTTCTTC. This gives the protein CASSLTGTSTTYNEQFF.

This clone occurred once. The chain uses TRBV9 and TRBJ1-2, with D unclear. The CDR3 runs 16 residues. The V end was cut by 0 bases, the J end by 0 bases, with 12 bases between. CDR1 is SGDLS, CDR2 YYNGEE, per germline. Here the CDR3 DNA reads TGTGCCAGCAGCGTAGGTGCTCGGGAAACTAACTATGGCTACACCTTC. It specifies CASSVGARETNYGYTF. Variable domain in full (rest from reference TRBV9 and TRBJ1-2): DSGVTQTPKHLITATGQRVTLRCSPRSGDLSVYWYQQSLDQGLQFLIQYYNGEERAKGNILERFSAQQFPDLHSELNLSSLELGDSALYFCASSVGARETNYGYTFGSGTRLTVV.

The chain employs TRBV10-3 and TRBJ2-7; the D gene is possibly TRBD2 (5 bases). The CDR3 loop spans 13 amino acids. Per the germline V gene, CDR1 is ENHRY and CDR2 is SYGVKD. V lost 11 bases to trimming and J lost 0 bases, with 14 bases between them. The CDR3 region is CASAGGSSYEQYF. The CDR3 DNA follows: TGTGCCTCGGCGGGTGGGAGCTCCTACGAGCAGTACTTC.

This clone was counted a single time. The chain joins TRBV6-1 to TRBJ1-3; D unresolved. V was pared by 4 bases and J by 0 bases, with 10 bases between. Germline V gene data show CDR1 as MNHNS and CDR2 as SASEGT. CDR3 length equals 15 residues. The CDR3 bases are TGTGCCAGCAGTGGGTCAGGTCCCTCTGGAAACACCATATATTTT. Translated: CASSGSGPSGNTIYF.